These 11 T cell receptor beta chains originate from one sample sequenced in a study of T cell repertoires in cytomegalovirus infection. TCRdb independently ran MiXCR on the reads; one entry per CDR3 protein. The table includes approximately 500,000 distinct CDR3 sequences, 16% detected once. What was sequenced was CD8+ T cells from PBMCs. The receptors here all came from a human donor in good health (CMV status not recorded). Some clones in this sample may be carry-over from other donors' samples.

There are a few counts of this clonotype. The chain has TRBV19 and TRBJ1-5; the D is unclear. Trimming left V 4 bases short and J 0 bases short, with 7 bases between. The CDR3 consists of 14 residues. In germline, CDR1 is LNHDA, CDR2 SQIVND (reference sequence). The CDR3 coding sequence is TGTGCCAGTAGTACGGACGTTAGCAATCAGCCCCAGCATTTT. Its translation: CASSTDVSNQPQHF.

Ten or more counts support this clonotype. The V call is TRBV12-3 or TRBV12-4, the J call TRBJ2-7, with 10 bases identical to TRBD1. The CDR3 is 15 amino acids. The V gene end was trimmed by 3 bases and the J gene end by 2 bases; junction bases not matched to a gene: 4. The CDR3 DNA follows: TGTGCCAGCAGTTTCCAGGACAGGGGGGCCTACGAGCAGTACTTC. It encodes CASSFQDRGAYEQYF.

This chain uses TRBV19 with TRBJ1-2; D uncertain. Germline V gene lookup returns CDR1 LNHDA and CDR2 SQIVND (reference sequence). The V gene lost 8 bases and the J gene lost 6 bases, with 13 bases spanning the gap. This CDR3 is 12 amino acids long. The CDR3 nucleotides are TGTGCCAGTTTCAAAGCGGTACATGGCTACACCTTC. This translates into CASFKAVHGYTF.

This clonotype showed up many times. The chain is built from TRBV28 and TRBJ2-1; 10 nucleotides agree with TRBD2. Germline values: CDR1 MDHEN, CDR2 SYDVKM. This CDR3 is 15 amino acids long. After removal of 6 bases from V and 7 bases from J, the junction contained 9 bases not matched to a gene. In nucleotides, the CDR3 is TGTGCCAGCAGGGAAGAGCGGGAGGGCCAAAATGAGCAGTTCTTC. Protein product: CASREEREGQNEQFF.

The chain uses TRBV20-1 and TRBJ1-3; 8 bases match TRBD1. With V trimmed by 6 bases and J by 5 bases, 15 bases remained unmatched. The CDR3 loop spans 16 amino acids. Germline V CDR1 and CDR2: DFQATT, SNEGSKA (reference sequence). Here the CDR3 DNA reads TGCAGTGCGGTCCCGGGACAGGTAGCTCTTAGAAACACCATATATTTT. It yields the protein CSAVPGQVALRNTIYF.

V usage is TRBV5-5 and J usage is TRBJ2-5; 8 bases agree with TRBD1. Germline CDR1 and CDR2: SGHKS and YYEKEE (reference sequence). V trimming: 4 bases; J trimming: 5 bases; junction bases outside the gene matches: 10. This CDR3 comprises 15 residues. The DNA of the CDR3 is TGTGCCAGCAGCCAAGGGACAGGCTCTGGGGAGACCCAGTACTTC. As protein: CASSQGTGSGETQYF.

The chain uses TRBV13 and TRBJ2-7; 8 bases align to TRBD1. Losses at the gene ends were 4 bases for V and 0 bases for J; bases not matched to a gene: 5. This CDR3 contains 15 residues. Germline CDR1 PRHDT, CDR2 FYEKMQ (reference sequence). The CDR3 reads CASSSPDRDSYEQYF. CDR3 nucleotides: TGTGCCAGCAGCTCTCCGGACAGGGACTCCTACGAGCAGTACTTC.

This clonotype was seen ten or more times. The V and J genes are TRBV4-1 and TRBJ2-7; no clear D gene. CDR1 is MGHRA, CDR2 YSYEKL, per germline. V lost 1 base to trimming and J lost 0 bases, with 7 bases between them. The CDR3 consists of 14 residues. Here the CDR3 reads CASSQVVDSYEQYF. The CDR3 nucleotides are TGCGCCAGCAGCCAAGTGGTCGACTCCTACGAGCAGTACTTC.

This clonotype occurred many times. The V and J genes are TRBV7-9 and TRBJ1-2; weak D call: TRBD1 (5 bases). Deletions cut 4 bases from V and 4 bases from J, with 10 bases between. Germline V gene data show CDR1 as SEHNR and CDR2 as FQNEAQ (reference sequence). This CDR3 has 13 residues. The CDR3 here is CASSSKGSYGYTF. DNA of the CDR3: TGTGCCAGCAGCTCCAAGGGGAGCTATGGCTACACCTTC.

The J gene is TRBJ1-1, the V gene TRBV29-1, with TRBD1 matching 10 bases. Germline V gene lookup returns CDR1 SQVTM and CDR2 ANQGSEA. The CDR3 covers 12 residues. The CDR3 protein is CGGDRGNTEAFF. CDR3 DNA: TGCGGCGGGGACAGGGGGAACACTGAAGCTTTCTTT.

This clonotype was counted ten times or more. V and J are TRBV7-9 and TRBJ2-1; 9 nucleotides match TRBD2. CDR1 and CDR2 from the germline V gene are SEHNR and FQNEAQ (reference sequence). J lost 0 bases, V lost 3 bases, and 0 bases had no gene match. The CDR3 loop spans 15 amino acids. CDR3 coding DNA: TGTGCCAGCAGCTTGCGGGAGGGCTCCTACAATGAGCAGTTCTTC. Translation: CASSLREGSYNEQFF. The full variable domain, with the rest looked up from reference TRBV7-9 and TRBJ2-1, is DTGVSQNPRHKITKRGQNVTFRCDPISEHNRLYWYRQTLGQGPEFLTYFQNEAQLEKSRLLSDRFSAERPKGSFSTLEIQRTEQGDSAMYLCASSLREGSYNEQFFGPGTRLTVL.